Below, 31 T cell receptor beta chains from the same sample are listed, as sequenced in a study of blood T cell repertoires in COVID-19 (dated by TCRdb to 2020 to 2022). Libraries were built with the immunoSEQ multiplex PCR assay. TCRdb re-hosts the immuneACCESS table, in-frame sequences only. Its copies lack some clones; in the studies checked, an unresolved V gene accounts for under half of them, and the cause for the rest is not known. The sample contains about 260,000 clones, 87% of them found a single time. Approximately 1.5% of the sample belongs to the ten largest clones. Sequenced: peripheral blood. Receptors originate from a woman between 40 and 50 years old who had recovered from COVID-19.

A few counts support this clone. The genes are TRBV7-9 and TRBJ2-7; 7 nucleotides line up with TRBD1. Germline loops: CDR1 SEHNR, CDR2 FQNEAQ (reference sequence). The CDR3 consists of 12 residues. Trimming cost V 1 base and J 12 bases; bases outside gene matches: 6. In nucleotides, the CDR3 is TGTGCCAGCAGCTTAGGGACAGGTCGAGGGTACTTC. Amino acid sequence: CASSLGTGRGYF.

The chain recombines TRBV5-5 with TRBJ1-1; the match to TRBD1 covers 10 bases. The CDR3 totals 14 residues. J lost 3 bases, V lost 6 bases, and 5 bases had no gene match. The germline V gene encodes CDR1 SGHKS and CDR2 YYEKEE (reference sequence). CDR3 loop: CASTTTGGYTEAFF. The CDR3 DNA is TGTGCCAGCACCACGACAGGGGGCTACACTGAAGCTTTCTTT.

The V gene is TRBV5-1, the J gene TRBJ2-5; D gene unclear. There are 14 residues in the CDR3. Trimming stripped 7 bases from V and 3 bases from J, with 16 bases between. Germline V gene sequence: CDR1 SGHRS, CDR2 YFSETQ. CDR3 protein: CASVLSRVKETQYF. The CDR3 region has the DNA TGCGCCAGCGTCTTATCCCGAGTGAAAGAGACCCAGTACTTC.

This sequence joins TRBV11-3 and TRBJ2-2, with D maybe TRBD1 (5 bases). Germline CDR1 is SGHNT and CDR2 is YENEEA. Trimming took 4 bases from V and 5 from J, leaving 11 bases between them. The CDR3 spans 14 residues. The CDR3 spells CASSSQSGTGELFF. As DNA, the CDR3 is TGTGCCAGCAGCTCCCAATCAGGGACCGGGGAGCTGTTTTTT.

In this sample, this clone turned up once. V is TRBV2 and J is TRBJ2-4; D unclear. Germline CDR1 and CDR2: SNHLY and FYNNEI. The V and J ends lost 1 base and 4 bases respectively, with 8 bases between them. CDR3 length: 14 amino acids. DNA for the CDR3: TGTGCCAGCAGTGAAGACAGATTGAAAAACATTCAGTACTTC. This translates into CASSEDRLKNIQYF.

This chain joins TRBV15 and TRBJ2-5; TRBD2 aligns across 8 bases. Germline V gene data show CDR1 as LNHNV and CDR2 as YYDKDF (reference sequence). With V trimmed by 1 base and J by 9 bases, 7 bases remained unmatched. The CDR3 length is 14 residues. CDR3 residues: CATSRGLTGGAQYF. The DNA for the CDR3 is TGTGCCACCAGCAGAGGGTTGACGGGGGGGGCCCAGTACTTC.

This clone was seen a few times. CDR3 in amino acids: CAGGSGEGQTQYF. CDR3 bases: TGTGCCGGGGGGTCCGGAGAGGGCCAGACCCAGTACTTC. The chain carries TRBV12-3 or TRBV12-4 and TRBJ2-5; TRBD2 is a possible D gene (6 bases). Deletions cut 11 bases from V and 6 bases from J, with 19 bases between. The CDR3 has 13 amino acids.

This rearrangement joins TRBV19 to TRBJ2-1, with 9 positions matching TRBD1. The CDR3 sequence is 18 residues long. Germline V gene data show CDR1 as LNHDA and CDR2 as SQIVND (reference sequence). The J segment lost 0 bases and the V segment lost 6 bases, leaving 12 bases of the junction unmatched. The CDR3 protein is CASSRGQGTPSSYNEQFF. DNA of the CDR3: TGTGCCAGTAGCCGAGGACAGGGGACCCCGAGCTCCTACAATGAGCAGTTCTTC.

The chain is built from TRBV18 and TRBJ2-5; possible D gene TRBD2, 5 bases. V lost 3 bases and J lost 0, with 8 bases in between. Germline CDR1 is KGHSH and CDR2 is LQKENI. The CDR3 consists of 14 residues. The CDR3 DNA follows: TGTGCCAGCTCACCCACGGGGAACCAAGAGACCCAGTACTTC. Its translation is CASSPTGNQETQYF.

The rearrangement uses TRBV6-5 and TRBJ1-1, with 10 bases matching TRBD1. Germline CDR1 is MNHEY and CDR2 is SVGAGI. The junction had 4 bases not matched to a gene; V was cut back by 5 bases and J by 7 bases. The CDR3 has 13 residues. The CDR3 reads CASSRGTGVEAFF. CDR3 DNA sequence: TGTGCCAGCAGTAGAGGGACAGGGGTTGAAGCTTTCTTT.

The rearrangement joins TRBV5-4 to TRBJ1-3; D possibly corresponds to TRBD1 (6 bases). Looked up from germline, CDR1 is SGHNT and CDR2 is YYREEE (reference sequence). The length of the CDR3 is 14 residues. Trimming took off 3 bases at V and 0 bases at J, with 7 bases between the two ends. CDR3 in amino acids: CASSWGLSGNTIYF. The CDR3, as DNA: TGTGCCAGCAGCTGGGGGCTCTCTGGAAACACCATATATTTT.

The gene calls are TRBV4-3 and TRBJ2-3, with D possibly matching TRBD2 (5 bases). The CDR3 sequence is 13 residues long. Germline V CDR1 and CDR2: LGHNA, YSLEER. Trimming removed 3 bases at V and 9 bases at J, with 13 bases between. The CDR3 nucleotides are TGCGCCAGCAGCCAGGCACTAGGGCTGACGCAGTATTTT. Protein product: CASSQALGLTQYF.

V and J are TRBV30 and TRBJ1-2; D gene unclear. This CDR3 comprises 13 residues. Trimming took 4 bases from V and 8 from J, leaving 17 bases between them. Per germline, CDR1 GTSNPN and CDR2 SVGIG (reference sequence). DNA of the CDR3: TGTGCCTGGAACCCTCCTCCGACGGGGGGCTACACCTTC. Translating gives CAWNPPPTGGYTF.

This CDR3 reads CASSPKTGRQETQYF. CDR3 in DNA: TGTGCCAGCAGCCCCAAGACAGGGCGTCAAGAGACCCAGTACTTC. The chain has TRBV5-4 and TRBJ2-5; 7 nucleotides line up with TRBD1. The junction had 8 bases not matched to a gene; V was cut back by 4 bases and J by 2 bases. The CDR3 contains 15 residues. Per the germline V gene, CDR1 is SGHNT and CDR2 is YYREEE (reference sequence).

The chain employs TRBV5-4 and TRBJ1-3; the match to TRBD1 covers 7 bases. CDR1 is SGHNT, CDR2 YYREEE, per germline (reference sequence). V dropped 0 bases and J dropped 0; count of bases not matched to a gene: 3. This CDR3 comprises 16 residues. The CDR3 DNA reads as TGTGCCAGCAGCTTGGATCGGGACAGCTCTGGAAACACCATATATTTT. Amino acid sequence: CASSLDRDSSGNTIYF. The variable domain in full, completed from reference TRBV5-4 and TRBJ1-3, reads ETGVTQSPTHLIKTRGQQVTLRCSSQSGHNTVSWYQQALGQGPQFIFQYYREEENGRGNFPPRFSGLQFPNYSSELNVNALELDDSALYLCASSLDRDSSGNTIYFGEGSWLTVV.

This chain joins TRBV30 and TRBJ2-7, with a possible D match to TRBD2 (5 bases). V was clipped by 1 base and J by 5 bases, with 12 bases between them. This CDR3 has 13 residues. From germline, CDR1 is GTSNPN and CDR2 SVGIG (reference sequence). CDR3 nucleotide sequence: TGTGCCTGGAGTGCCTTGCTCGGGGACGAGCAGTACTTC. This encodes CAWSALLGDEQYF.

V is TRBV18 and J is TRBJ2-7; 8 bases line up with TRBD1. V gave up 1 base and J gave up 4 bases; unmatched junction bases: 9. Germline lookup yields CDR1 KGHSH and CDR2 LQKENI. The CDR3 loop spans 16 amino acids. The CDR3 protein is CASSPRPGQGTYEQYF. DNA of the CDR3: TGTGCCAGCTCACCACGCCCCGGACAGGGCACTTACGAGCAGTACTTC.

This clone appeared a few times. V usage is TRBV9 and J usage is TRBJ2-7; D unclear. The germline V and J ends were trimmed by 4 bases and 4 bases, with 15 bases remaining between them. The V gene's germline CDR1 is SGDLS and CDR2 YYNGEE. The CDR3 is 14 residues long. The CDR3 loop reads CASSPLGRGYEQYF. For the CDR3, the DNA is TGTGCCAGCAGCCCTCTTGGTCGAGGATACGAGCAGTACTTC. Using reference TRBV9 and TRBJ2-7 for the parts outside the CDR3, the full variable domain is DSGVTQTPKHLITATGQRVTLRCSPRSGDLSVYWYQQSLDQGLQFLIQYYNGEERAKGNILERFSAQQFPDLHSELNLSSLELGDSALYFCASSPLGRGYEQYFGPGTRLTVT.

This clone appeared a few times. The rearrangement joins TRBV5-5 to TRBJ1-3; D call uncertain. Germline V gene sequence: CDR1 SGHKS, CDR2 YYEKEE (reference sequence). This CDR3 is built from 16 residues. Trimming shortened V by 0 bases and J by 4 bases, and 14 bases separated the two germline ends. The DNA for the CDR3 is TGTGCCAGCAGCTTGGAAACGGGTTTGAGAGGAAACACCATATATTTT. Protein: CASSLETGLRGNTIYF.

The rearrangement uses TRBV6-5 and TRBJ1-2; TRBD1 agrees at 8 bases. The CDR3 contains 14 residues. With 7 bases clipped from V and 7 bases from J, the junction kept 11 bases outside the gene matches. Germline CDR1 is MNHEY and CDR2 is SVGAGI. The DNA of the CDR3 is TGTGCCAGCACTAGGACAGGGACGGGGGTTGGCTACACCTTC. As protein: CASTRTGTGVGYTF.

The chain combines TRBV30 with TRBJ2-5; 7 bases are a match to TRBD2. This CDR3 comprises 13 residues. The junction had 3 bases not matched to a gene; V was cut back by 2 bases and J by 3 bases. Germline V gene data show CDR1 as GTSNPN and CDR2 as SVGIG (reference sequence). CDR3 sequence reads: CAWSLGGKETQYF. CDR3 in DNA: TGTGCCTGGAGTTTGGGGGGGAAAGAGACCCAGTACTTC.

The V call is TRBV5-5, the J call TRBJ2-3; a weak D match, TRBD1 (7 bases). Per the germline V gene, CDR1 is SGHKS and CDR2 is YYEKEE (reference sequence). Trimming took 4 bases from V and 6 from J, leaving 15 bases between them. CDR3 length: 14 amino acids. The CDR3 DNA is TGTGCCAGCAGCCGGACAGGCCGGGAGGATACGCAGTATTTT. Protein: CASSRTGREDTQYF.

This clone was detected once. The rearrangement links TRBV27 to TRBJ2-1, with D tentatively TRBD2 (7 bases). Trimming pared 5 bases from V and 9 bases from J, leaving 23 bases between. CDR1 MNHEY and CDR2 SMNVEV come from the germline V gene (reference sequence). The length of the CDR3 is 16 residues. This CDR3 is CASSQTTGGLGGEQFF. The CDR3 nucleotides read TGTGCCAGCAGTCAGACGACCGGGGGGCTAGGAGGTGAGCAGTTCTTC.

The chain joins TRBV10-3 to TRBJ2-2; 8 positions agree with TRBD1. This CDR3 has 14 residues. Losses at the gene ends were 9 bases for V and 2 bases for J; bases not matched to a gene: 5. Germline V gene lookup returns CDR1 ENHRY and CDR2 SYGVKD. The CDR3 bases are TGTGCCATGTCCGGGACAGGCAACACCGGGGAGCTGTTTTTT. Translated, it gives CAMSGTGNTGELFF.

The chain joins TRBV9 to TRBJ2-5; 7 bases map to TRBD1. This CDR3 has 16 residues. The V gene end was trimmed by 3 bases and the J gene end by 5 bases; junction bases not matched to a gene: 13. Germline V gene sequence: CDR1 SGDLS, CDR2 YYNGEE. CDR3 protein: CASSGTTGVFGETQYF. The DNA for the CDR3 is TGTGCCAGCAGCGGAACTACAGGGGTTTTCGGGGAGACCCAGTACTTC.

The rearrangement joins TRBV7-2 to TRBJ2-5; TRBD2 matches at 11 bases. This CDR3 has 15 residues. The V and J ends lost 5 bases and 3 bases, in that order; junction bases with no gene match: 5. Germline values: CDR1 SGHTA, CDR2 FQGNSA. CDR3 DNA sequence: TGTGCCAGCAGCCCGCAACTAGCGGGGGAAGAGACCCAGTACTTC. Translation gives CASSPQLAGEETQYF.

V is TRBV3-1 (or the pseudogene TRBV3-2) and J is TRBJ2-1; the match to TRBD1 covers 8 bases. The junction had 14 bases not matched to a gene; V was cut back by 7 bases and J by 6 bases. Germline V gene lookup returns CDR1 LGHDT and CDR2 YNNKEL (reference sequence). CDR3 size: 16 residues. CDR3 sequence reads: CASTPSTGVKVNEQFF. CDR3 DNA sequence: TGTGCCAGCACCCCTTCGACAGGGGTTAAGGTCAATGAGCAGTTCTTC.

Only a few counts were recorded for this clone. This rearrangement joins TRBV3-1 (or the pseudogene TRBV3-2) to TRBJ2-4; D is possibly TRBD1 (5 bases). Per the germline V gene, CDR1 is LGHDT and CDR2 is YNNKEL (reference sequence). V was cut by 4 bases and J by 8 bases, with 12 bases left in between. The CDR3 length is 13 residues. The CDR3 reads CASSPSRVDIQYF. Here the CDR3 DNA reads TGTGCCAGCAGCCCAAGCAGGGTAGACATTCAGTACTTC.

The rearrangement joins TRBV11-3 to TRBJ2-3; 9 positions agree with TRBD2. This CDR3 comprises 16 residues. The V gene's germline CDR1 is SGHNT and CDR2 YENEEA. Germline trimming cut 1 base from V and 4 bases from J; bases unmatched to any gene: 6. CDR3 sequence (DNA): TGTGCCAGCAGCTTAGCGCGGGGGGGGCTAGCAGATACGCAGTATTTT. Encoded protein: CASSLARGGLADTQYF.

The chain has TRBV9 and TRBJ2-3; D might be TRBD2 (5 bases). The CDR3 sequence is 15 residues long. Germline CDR1 and CDR2: SGDLS and YYNGEE. Trimming pared 6 bases from V and 0 bases from J, leaving 14 bases between. CDR3 DNA: TGTGCCAGCAAACCCGGGATGACTAGCACAGATACGCAGTATTTT. It yields the protein CASKPGMTSTDTQYF. Full variable domain (missing parts from reference TRBV9 and TRBJ2-3): DSGVTQTPKHLITATGQRVTLRCSPRSGDLSVYWYQQSLDQGLQFLIQYYNGEERAKGNILERFSAQQFPDLHSELNLSSLELGDSALYFCASKPGMTSTDTQYFGPGTRLTVL.

The chain links TRBV9 to TRBJ1-2; D gene unclear. The CDR3 totals 15 residues. Trimming removed 4 bases at V and 1 base at J, with 14 bases between. From germline, CDR1 is SGDLS and CDR2 YYNGEE. This CDR3 is CASSPHTEGNYGYTF. In nucleotides, the CDR3 is TGTGCCAGCAGCCCTCACACAGAAGGTAACTATGGCTACACCTTC.